This TCR beta chain was identified during a study of control samples from healthy donors and cancer patients. In this sample, this clone turned up once. Generated by immunoSEQ multiplex PCR, the TCRdb table keeps only in-frame clones and is missing some. There are roughly 92,000 clones in the sample; less than 90% occur only once, and less than 9% lies in the top ten. This receptor was obtained from a woman aged 60-70 years in good health. The sample comprised blood.

This chain's CDR3 is CASSLRQGGYGEQYF. In DNA, the CDR3 is TGTGCCAGCAGTCTTCGACAGGGAGGGTATGGCGAGCAGTACTTC. The chain uses TRBV14 and TRBJ2-7, with D perhaps being TRBD1 or TRBD2 (7 bases each). CDR1 is SGHDN and CDR2 is FVKESK in the germline V gene. V lost 6 bases to trimming and J lost 6 bases, with 21 bases between them. The CDR3 is made up of 15 amino acids.